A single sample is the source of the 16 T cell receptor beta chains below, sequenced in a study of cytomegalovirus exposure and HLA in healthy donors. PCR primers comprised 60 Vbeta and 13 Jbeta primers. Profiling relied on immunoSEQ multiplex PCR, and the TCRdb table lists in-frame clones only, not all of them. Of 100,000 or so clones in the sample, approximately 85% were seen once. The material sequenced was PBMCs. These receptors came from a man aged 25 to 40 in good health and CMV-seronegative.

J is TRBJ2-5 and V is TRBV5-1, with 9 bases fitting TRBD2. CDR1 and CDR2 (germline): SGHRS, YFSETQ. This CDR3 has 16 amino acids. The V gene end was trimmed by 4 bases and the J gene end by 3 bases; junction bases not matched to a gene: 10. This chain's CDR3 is CASSPPGLASKETQYF. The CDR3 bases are TGCGCCAGCAGCCCCCCGGGACTAGCAAGCAAAGAGACCCAGTACTTC. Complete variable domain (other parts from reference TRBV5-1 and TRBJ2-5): KAGVTQTPRYLIKTRGQQVTLSCSPISGHRSVSWYQQTPGQGLQFLFEYFSETQRNKGNFPGRFSGRQFSNSRSEMNVSTLELGDSALYLCASSPPGLASKETQYFGPGTRLLVL.

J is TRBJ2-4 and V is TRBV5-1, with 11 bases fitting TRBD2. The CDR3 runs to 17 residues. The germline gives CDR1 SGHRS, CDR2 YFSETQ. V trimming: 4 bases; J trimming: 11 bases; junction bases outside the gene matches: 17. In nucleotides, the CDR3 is TGCGCCAGCAGCCCGGGTGCCGGGACTAGCGGTTTAGTGTTTCAGTACTTC. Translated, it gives CASSPGAGTSGLVFQYF. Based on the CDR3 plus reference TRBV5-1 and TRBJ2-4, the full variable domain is KAGVTQTPRYLIKTRGQQVTLSCSPISGHRSVSWYQQTPGQGLQFLFEYFSETQRNKGNFPGRFSGRQFSNSRSEMNVSTLELGDSALYLCASSPGAGTSGLVFQYFGAGTRLSVL.

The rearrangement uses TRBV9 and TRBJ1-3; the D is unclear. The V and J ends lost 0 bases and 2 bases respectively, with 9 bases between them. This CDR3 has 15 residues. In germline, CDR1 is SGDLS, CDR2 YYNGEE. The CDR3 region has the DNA TGTGCCAGCAGCGTAGTTGCCGGGACTGGAAACACCATATATTTT. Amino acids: CASSVVAGTGNTIYF.

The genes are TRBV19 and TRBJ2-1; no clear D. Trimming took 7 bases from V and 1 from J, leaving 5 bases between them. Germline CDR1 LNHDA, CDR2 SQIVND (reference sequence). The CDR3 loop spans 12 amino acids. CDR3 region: CASTGSYNEQFF. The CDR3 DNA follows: TGTGCCAGTACCGGGTCCTACAATGAGCAGTTCTTC.

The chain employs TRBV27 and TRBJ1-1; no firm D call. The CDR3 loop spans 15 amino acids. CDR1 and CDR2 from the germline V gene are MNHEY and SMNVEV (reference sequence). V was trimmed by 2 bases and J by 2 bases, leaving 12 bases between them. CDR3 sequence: CASSLAPGVNTEAFF. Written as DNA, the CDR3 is TGTGCCAGCAGTTTAGCCCCGGGAGTCAACACTGAAGCTTTCTTT.

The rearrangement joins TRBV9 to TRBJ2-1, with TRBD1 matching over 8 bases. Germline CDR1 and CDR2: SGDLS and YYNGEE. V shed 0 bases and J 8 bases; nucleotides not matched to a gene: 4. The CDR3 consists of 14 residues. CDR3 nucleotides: TGTGCCAGCAGCGTAGAAGGGGACAGGCATGAGCAGTTCTTC. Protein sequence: CASSVEGDRHEQFF.

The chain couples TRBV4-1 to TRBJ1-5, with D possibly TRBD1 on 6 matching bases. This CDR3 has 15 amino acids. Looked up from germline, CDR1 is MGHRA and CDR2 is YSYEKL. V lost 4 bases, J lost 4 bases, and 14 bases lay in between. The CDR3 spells CASSPIGTNNQPQHF. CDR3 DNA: TGCGCCAGCAGCCCGATTGGGACAAATAATCAGCCCCAGCATTTT.

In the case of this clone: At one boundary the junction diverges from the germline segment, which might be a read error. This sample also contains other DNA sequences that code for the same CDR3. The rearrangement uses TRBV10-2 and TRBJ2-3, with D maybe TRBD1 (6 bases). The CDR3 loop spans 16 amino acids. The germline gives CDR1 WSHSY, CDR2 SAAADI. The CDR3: CASSVSAIPGADTQYF. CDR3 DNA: TGCGCCAGTAGTGTTTCGGCCATCCCAGGGGCAGATACGCAGTATTTT.

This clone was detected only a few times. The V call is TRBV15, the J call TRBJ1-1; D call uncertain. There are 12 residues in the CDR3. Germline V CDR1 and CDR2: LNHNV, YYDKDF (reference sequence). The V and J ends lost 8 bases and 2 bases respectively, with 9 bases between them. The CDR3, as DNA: TGTGCCACCTCGTCGGGAAACACTGAAGCTTTCTTT. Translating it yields CATSSGNTEAFF.

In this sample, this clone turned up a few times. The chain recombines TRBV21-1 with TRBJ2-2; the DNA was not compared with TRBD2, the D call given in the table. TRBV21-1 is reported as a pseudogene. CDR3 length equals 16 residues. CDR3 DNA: TGTGCCAGCAGCAAATGGAGTAACGAGAACACCGGGGAGCTGTTTTTT. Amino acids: CASSKWSNENTGELFF.

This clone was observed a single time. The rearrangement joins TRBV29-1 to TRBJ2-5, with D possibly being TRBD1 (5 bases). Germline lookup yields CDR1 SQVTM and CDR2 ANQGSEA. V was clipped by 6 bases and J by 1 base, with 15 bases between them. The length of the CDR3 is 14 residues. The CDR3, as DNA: TGCAGCGTGTCATACAGGAGCAGCCAAGAGACCCAGTACTTC. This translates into CSVSYRSSQETQYF.

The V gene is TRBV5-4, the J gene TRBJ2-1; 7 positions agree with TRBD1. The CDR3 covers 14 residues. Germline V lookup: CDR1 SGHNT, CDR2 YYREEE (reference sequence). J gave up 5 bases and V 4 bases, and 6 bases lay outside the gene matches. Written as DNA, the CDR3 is TGTGCCAGCAGCCTCGACAGGGTGGACAATGAGCAGTTCTTC. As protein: CASSLDRVDNEQFF.

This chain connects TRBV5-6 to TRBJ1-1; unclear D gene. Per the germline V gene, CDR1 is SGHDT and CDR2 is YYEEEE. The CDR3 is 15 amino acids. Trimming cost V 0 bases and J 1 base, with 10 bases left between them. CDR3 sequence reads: CASSLGINRNTEAFF. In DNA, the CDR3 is TGTGCCAGCAGCTTGGGAATCAACAGGAACACTGAAGCTTTCTTT.

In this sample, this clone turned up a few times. The CDR3: CASSLELALGEQFF. CDR3 nucleotides: TGTGCCAGCAGCTTAGAACTAGCATTAGGCGAGCAGTTCTTC. This chain links TRBV7-9 with TRBJ2-1, with a tentative D call TRBD2 (6 bases). This CDR3 contains 14 residues. V lost 1 base to trimming and J lost 10 bases, with 14 bases between them. Germline V gene sequence: CDR1 SEHNR, CDR2 FQNEAQ (reference sequence).

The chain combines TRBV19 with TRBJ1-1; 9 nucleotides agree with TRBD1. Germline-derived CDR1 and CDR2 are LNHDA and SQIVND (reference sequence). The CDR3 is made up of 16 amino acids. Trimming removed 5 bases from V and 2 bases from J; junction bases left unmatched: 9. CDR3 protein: CASSYWGTGRNTEAFF. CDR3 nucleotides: TGTGCCAGTAGTTATTGGGGGACAGGGAGAAACACTGAAGCTTTCTTT.

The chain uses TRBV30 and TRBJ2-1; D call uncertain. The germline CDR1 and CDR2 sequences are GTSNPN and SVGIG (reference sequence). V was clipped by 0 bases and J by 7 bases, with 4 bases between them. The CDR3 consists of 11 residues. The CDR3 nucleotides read TGTGCCTGGAGTGTACAGAATGAGCAGTTCTTC. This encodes CAWSVQNEQFF.